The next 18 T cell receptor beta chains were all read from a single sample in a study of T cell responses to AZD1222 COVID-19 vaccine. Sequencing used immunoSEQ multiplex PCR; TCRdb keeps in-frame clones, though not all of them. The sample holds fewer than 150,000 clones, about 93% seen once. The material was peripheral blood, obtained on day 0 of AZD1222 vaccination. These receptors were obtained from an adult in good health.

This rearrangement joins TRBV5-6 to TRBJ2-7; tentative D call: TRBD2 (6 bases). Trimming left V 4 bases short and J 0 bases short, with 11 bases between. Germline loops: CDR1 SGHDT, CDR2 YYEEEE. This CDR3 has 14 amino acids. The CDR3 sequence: CASSDMTSSYEQYF. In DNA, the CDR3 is TGTGCCAGCAGCGATATGACTAGCTCCTACGAGCAGTACTTC.

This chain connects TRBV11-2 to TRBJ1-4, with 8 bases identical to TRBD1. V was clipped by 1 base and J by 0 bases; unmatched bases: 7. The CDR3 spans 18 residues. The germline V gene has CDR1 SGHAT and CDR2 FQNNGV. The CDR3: CASSLAGQAHATNEKLFF. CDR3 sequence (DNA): TGTGCCAGCAGCTTAGCGGGACAGGCTCATGCAACTAATGAAAAACTGTTTTTT.

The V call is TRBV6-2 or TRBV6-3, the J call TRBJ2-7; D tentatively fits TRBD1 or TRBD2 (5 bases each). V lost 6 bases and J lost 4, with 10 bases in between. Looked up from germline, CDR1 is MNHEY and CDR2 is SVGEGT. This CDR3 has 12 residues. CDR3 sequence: CASSPWGYEQYF. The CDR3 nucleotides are TGTGCCAGCAGCCCCTGGGGGTACGAGCAGTACTTC.

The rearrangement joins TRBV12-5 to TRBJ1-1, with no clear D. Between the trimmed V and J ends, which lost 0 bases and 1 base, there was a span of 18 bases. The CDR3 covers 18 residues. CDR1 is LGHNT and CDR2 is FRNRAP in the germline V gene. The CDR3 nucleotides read TGTGCTAGTGGTTTGGTAGATTGGTCAGGCCTCGGGAACACTGAAGCTTTCTTT. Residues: CASGLVDWSGLGNTEAFF.

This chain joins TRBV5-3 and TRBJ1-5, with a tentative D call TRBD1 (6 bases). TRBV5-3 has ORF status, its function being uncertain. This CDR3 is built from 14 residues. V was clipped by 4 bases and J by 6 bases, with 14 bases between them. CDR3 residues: CARSTTGLIQPQHF. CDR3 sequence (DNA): TGTGCCAGAAGCACCACAGGGCTAATTCAGCCCCAGCATTTT.

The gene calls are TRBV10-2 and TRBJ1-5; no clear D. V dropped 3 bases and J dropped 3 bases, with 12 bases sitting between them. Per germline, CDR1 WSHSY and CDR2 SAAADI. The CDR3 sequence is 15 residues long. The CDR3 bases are TGCGCCAGCAGTGAAACGCCCAACCCCAATCAGCCCCAGCATTTT. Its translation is CASSETPNPNQPQHF.

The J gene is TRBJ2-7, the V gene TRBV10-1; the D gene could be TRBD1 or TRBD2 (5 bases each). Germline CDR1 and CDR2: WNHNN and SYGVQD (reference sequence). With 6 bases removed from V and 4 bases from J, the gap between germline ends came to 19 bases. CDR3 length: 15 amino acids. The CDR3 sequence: CASRYTNRGLYEQYF. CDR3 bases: TGCGCCAGCAGATACACTAATCGGGGCTTATACGAGCAGTACTTC.

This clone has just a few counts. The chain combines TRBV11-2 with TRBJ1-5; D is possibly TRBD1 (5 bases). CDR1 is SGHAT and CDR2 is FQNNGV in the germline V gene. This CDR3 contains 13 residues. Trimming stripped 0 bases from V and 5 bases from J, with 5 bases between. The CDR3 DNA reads TGTGCCAGCAGCTTAGAGGGGGATCAGCCCCAGCATTTT. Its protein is CASSLEGDQPQHF.

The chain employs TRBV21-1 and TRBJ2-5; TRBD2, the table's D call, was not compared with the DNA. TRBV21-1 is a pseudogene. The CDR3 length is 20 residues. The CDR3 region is CASSKAPRDPERGATETQYF. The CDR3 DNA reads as TGTGCCAGCAGCAAAGCCCCAAGAGATCCCGAGCGGGGCGCGACGGAGACCCAGTACTTC.

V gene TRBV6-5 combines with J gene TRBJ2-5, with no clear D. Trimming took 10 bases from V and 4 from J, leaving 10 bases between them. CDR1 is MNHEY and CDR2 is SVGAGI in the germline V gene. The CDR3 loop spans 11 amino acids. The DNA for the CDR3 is TGTGCCACCCGGGCTCCAGAGACCCAGTACTTC. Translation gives CATRAPETQYF.

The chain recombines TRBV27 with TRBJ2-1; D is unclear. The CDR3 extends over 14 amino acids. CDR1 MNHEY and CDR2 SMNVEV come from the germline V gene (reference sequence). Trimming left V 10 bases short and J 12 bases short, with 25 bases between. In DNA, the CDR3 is TGTGCCAACGAACAAACCCAGTCCGATCCGGGGCAGTTCTTC. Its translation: CANEQTQSDPGQFF.

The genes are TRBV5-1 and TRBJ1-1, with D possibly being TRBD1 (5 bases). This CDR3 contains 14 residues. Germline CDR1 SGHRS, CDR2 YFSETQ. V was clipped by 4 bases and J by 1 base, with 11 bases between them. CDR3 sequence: CASSQGVQNTEAFF. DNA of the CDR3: TGCGCCAGCAGCCAGGGAGTGCAGAACACTGAAGCTTTCTTT.

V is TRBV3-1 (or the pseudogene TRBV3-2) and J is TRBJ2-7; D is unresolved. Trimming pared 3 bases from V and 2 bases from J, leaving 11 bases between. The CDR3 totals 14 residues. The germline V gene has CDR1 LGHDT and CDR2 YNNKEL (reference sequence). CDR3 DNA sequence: TGTGCCAGCAGCCATGAAGGGAAAACCTACGAGCAGTACTTC. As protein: CASSHEGKTYEQYF.

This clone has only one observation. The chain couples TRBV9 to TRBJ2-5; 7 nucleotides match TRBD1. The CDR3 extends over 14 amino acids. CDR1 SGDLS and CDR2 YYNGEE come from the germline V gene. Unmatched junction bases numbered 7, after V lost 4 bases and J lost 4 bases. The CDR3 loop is CASSPTDRVETQYF. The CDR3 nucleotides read TGTGCCAGCAGCCCCACCGACAGGGTAGAGACCCAGTACTTC.

The CDR3 region has the DNA TGTGCCAGCAGCGTAGTTGGTGGTGGAGCGGGAGGATCCTACAATGAGCAGTTCTTC. It specifies CASSVVGGGAGGSYNEQFF. This sequence joins TRBV9 and TRBJ2-1, with 9 nucleotides matching TRBD2. Germline values: CDR1 SGDLS, CDR2 YYNGEE. The V and J ends lost 0 bases and 1 base, in that order; junction bases with no gene match: 11. The CDR3 is made up of 19 amino acids.

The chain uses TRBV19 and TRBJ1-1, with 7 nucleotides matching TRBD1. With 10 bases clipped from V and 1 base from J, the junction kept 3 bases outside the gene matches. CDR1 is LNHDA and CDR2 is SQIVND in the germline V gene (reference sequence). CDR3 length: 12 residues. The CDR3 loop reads CAIGGPNTEAFF. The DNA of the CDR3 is TGTGCCATAGGGGGCCCGAACACTGAAGCTTTCTTT.

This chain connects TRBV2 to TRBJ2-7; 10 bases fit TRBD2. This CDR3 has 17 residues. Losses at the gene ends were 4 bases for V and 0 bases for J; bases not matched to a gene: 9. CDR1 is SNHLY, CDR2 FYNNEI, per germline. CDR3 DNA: TGTGCCAGCAGTGGAGGGACTAGCGACAGGAGCTCCTACGAGCAGTACTTC. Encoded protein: CASSGGTSDRSSYEQYF.

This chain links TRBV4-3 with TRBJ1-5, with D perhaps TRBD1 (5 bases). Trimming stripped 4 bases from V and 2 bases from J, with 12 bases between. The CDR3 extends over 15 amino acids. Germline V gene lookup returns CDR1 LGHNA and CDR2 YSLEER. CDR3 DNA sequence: TGCGCCAGCAGCCCCAGGGCCGCAGGCAATCAGCCCCAGCATTTT. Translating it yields CASSPRAAGNQPQHF.